Below are 22 T cell receptor beta chains sequenced from a single sample in a study of siplizumab effects on memory and regulatory T cells. Sequencing used immunoSEQ multiplex PCR; TCRdb keeps in-frame clones, though not all of them. The table lists over 65,000 clones, 93% of them singletons, with approximately 4.5% in the top ten. Input material: CD8+ T cells sorted from blood. The origin of the receptors is a human donor in good health.

This sequence joins TRBV7-3 and TRBJ2-7; 9 positions agree with TRBD2. The CDR3 consists of 14 residues. The germline V gene has CDR1 SGHTA and CDR2 FQGTGA. Germline trimming cut 5 bases from V and 3 bases from J; bases unmatched to any gene: 5. CDR3 DNA sequence: TGTGCCAGCAGCCCCAGCGGGGGGAGCTACGAGCAGTACTTC. This codes for CASSPSGGSYEQYF.

In DNA, the CDR3 is TGTGCCAGCAGTTCCACTAGCGGGGGGCCCTACGAGCAGTACTTC. Translation: CASSSTSGGPYEQYF. V usage is TRBV27 and J usage is TRBJ2-7; TRBD2 agrees at 12 bases. The CDR3 runs to 15 residues. CDR1 MNHEY and CDR2 SMNVEV come from the germline V gene (reference sequence). Unmatched junction bases numbered 3, after V lost 4 bases and J lost 2 bases.

The chain recombines TRBV9 with TRBJ1-2, with D possibly matching TRBD1 (5 bases). Germline CDR1 and CDR2: SGDLS and YYNGEE. The CDR3 loop spans 14 amino acids. V was cut by 2 bases and J by 4 bases, with 12 bases left in between. CDR3 in amino acids: CASSVGWGGYGYTF. The CDR3 DNA sequence: TGTGCCAGCAGCGTTGGGTGGGGGGGCTATGGCTACACCTTC.

The J gene is TRBJ2-3, the V gene TRBV19, with TRBD2 as a possible D gene (5 bases). V was shortened by 2 bases and J by 2 bases, with 8 bases between the two germline ends. CDR3 length: 14 residues. Germline assignment: CDR1 LNHDA and CDR2 SQIVND (reference sequence). CDR3 residues: CASSIKLATDTQYF. The CDR3 DNA reads TGTGCCAGTAGTATAAAGCTAGCCACAGATACGCAGTATTTT.

The gene calls are TRBV5-1 and TRBJ2-1; 10 positions match TRBD2. Losses at the gene ends were 0 bases for V and 4 bases for J; bases not matched to a gene: 13. Per the germline V gene, CDR1 is SGHRS and CDR2 is YFSETQ. There are 19 residues in the CDR3. The CDR3 sequence is CASSLASGGLLGFYNEQFF. The CDR3 DNA reads as TGCGCCAGCAGCTTGGCTAGCGGGGGCCTTCTGGGGTTTTACAATGAGCAGTTCTTC.

The CDR3 here is CASSQGSGGETQYF. In nucleotides, the CDR3 is TGCGCCAGCAGCCAAGGTTCGGGGGGGGAGACCCAGTACTTC. The chain is built from TRBV4-1 and TRBJ2-5; 8 nucleotides align to TRBD2. Germline V gives CDR1 MGHRA, CDR2 YSYEKL. The CDR3 covers 14 residues. V shed 1 base and J 5 bases; nucleotides not matched to a gene: 3.

J is TRBJ1-4 and V is TRBV27; weak D call: TRBD1 (5 bases). Germline values: CDR1 MNHEY, CDR2 SMNVEV (reference sequence). CDR3 length: 15 amino acids. V was trimmed by 5 bases and J by 8 bases, leaving 18 bases between them. CDR3 sequence reads: CASSPTGGFGEKLFF. The CDR3 DNA follows: TGTGCCAGCAGTCCAACGGGGGGATTTGGGGAAAAACTGTTTTTT.

The chain combines TRBV9 with TRBJ2-3; 10 bases agree with TRBD2. Germline V gene lookup returns CDR1 SGDLS and CDR2 YYNGEE. The CDR3 loop spans 15 amino acids. Trimming at V came to 2 bases and at J to 5 bases, leaving 5 bases not matched to a gene. The CDR3 reads CASSVSGGAGDTQYF. The CDR3 DNA reads as TGTGCCAGCAGCGTCAGCGGGGGGGCCGGAGATACGCAGTATTTT.

V is TRBV5-1 and J is TRBJ1-1; 9 nucleotides line up with TRBD1. V trimming: 3 bases; J trimming: 1 base; junction bases outside the gene matches: 1. This CDR3 contains 14 residues. Germline CDR1 reads SGHRS; CDR2 reads YFSETQ. The CDR3 sequence is CASSSGQGNTEAFF. CDR3 sequence (DNA): TGCGCCAGCAGCTCGGGACAGGGGAACACTGAAGCTTTCTTT.

V is TRBV19 and J is TRBJ2-2; 10 positions match TRBD1. Germline values: CDR1 LNHDA, CDR2 SQIVND (reference sequence). CDR3 length equals 15 residues. With V trimmed by 10 bases and J by 1 base, 6 bases remained unmatched. The CDR3 DNA reads TGTGCCACATCGACAGGGGGCGAGAACACCGGGGAGCTGTTTTTT. It translates to CATSTGGENTGELFF.

The chain uses TRBV4-1 and TRBJ2-5; 10 bases are a match to TRBD2. CDR3 length: 15 residues. V was clipped by 5 bases and J by 2 bases; unmatched bases: 5. Germline CDR1 MGHRA, CDR2 YSYEKL. In nucleotides, the CDR3 is TGCGCCAGCAGCTACCTACTAGCGGGACAAGAGACCCAGTACTTC. Protein product: CASSYLLAGQETQYF.

This chain connects TRBV7-7 to TRBJ2-2, with 7 bases that match TRBD1. V shed 5 bases, J shed 4 bases, and the junction held 7 bases outside the gene matches. CDR3 length: 15 residues. Germline assignment: CDR1 SSHAT and CDR2 FNYEAQ (reference sequence). In DNA, the CDR3 is TGTGCCAGCAGCGCGACAGGGCTCCCCACCGGGGAGCTGTTTTTT. As protein: CASSATGLPTGELFF.

The gene calls are TRBV7-6 and TRBJ1-1; D gene uncertain. CDR1 and CDR2 (germline): SGHVS, FNYEAQ. This CDR3 region has 14 residues. The ends were cut back, 0 bases at V and 0 bases at J, with 5 bases in the middle. The DNA for the CDR3 is TGTGCCAGCAGCTTAGCGTCGGTGAACACTGAAGCTTTCTTT. Its protein product is CASSLASVNTEAFF.

The CDR3 DNA reads TGTGCCAGCAGCCAACTCGACGAAAGGGGGACCCAGTACTTC. Amino acid sequence: CASSQLDERGTQYF. The chain links TRBV6-5 to TRBJ2-5, with D tentatively TRBD1 (5 bases). This CDR3 comprises 14 residues. Looked up from germline, CDR1 is MNHEY and CDR2 is SVGAGI. Trimming took off 6 bases at V and 7 bases at J, with 18 bases between the two ends.

The chain joins TRBV4-1 to TRBJ2-5; D possibly matches TRBD1 or TRBD2 (6 bases each). The CDR3 totals 17 residues. Germline V gene data show CDR1 as MGHRA and CDR2 as YSYEKL. V lost 4 bases and J lost 1, with 19 bases in between. CDR3 nucleotides: TGCGCCAGCAGCCCAACAACTCTGGGGGGCAGCCAAGAGACCCAGTACTTC. Residues: CASSPTTLGGSQETQYF.

The genes are TRBV9 and TRBJ2-5; D unresolved. The germline V and J ends were trimmed by 4 bases and 5 bases, with 15 bases remaining between them. The CDR3 runs to 14 residues. The germline CDR1 and CDR2 sequences are SGDLS and YYNGEE. The CDR3 reads CASSPGRVRETQYF. The CDR3 coding sequence is TGTGCCAGCAGCCCCGGGCGAGTCCGGGAGACCCAGTACTTC.

The chain carries TRBV29-1 and TRBJ2-7, with D hard to call. V was pared by 6 bases and J by 0 bases, with 18 bases between. Germline loops: CDR1 SQVTM, CDR2 ANQGSEA. This CDR3 is 15 amino acids long. Here the CDR3 DNA reads TGCAGCGTCGAGACCTGGCGGACGAACTCCTACGAGCAGTACTTC. Residues: CSVETWRTNSYEQYF.

Only one count was recorded for this clone. The chain joins TRBV6-1 to TRBJ1-6, with TRBD1 identical over 9 bases. Germline lookup yields CDR1 MNHNS and CDR2 SASEGT. There are 15 residues in the CDR3. The trim removed 6 bases at V and 7 bases at J, leaving 7 bases unmatched. CDR3 sequence (DNA): TGTGCCAGCAGCGATACCGGGACAGGGAATTCACCCCTCCACTTT. Its translation: CASSDTGTGNSPLHF.

This clone was recorded only once. CDR3 bases: TGTGCCAGCAGCGCCGGGACCCGTATTATGAGGGCCGGGGAGCTGTTTTTT. It yields the protein CASSAGTRIMRAGELFF. The chain employs TRBV21-1 and TRBJ2-2. TRBV21-1 is a pseudogene segment. The CDR3 contains 17 residues.

The chain is built from TRBV9 and TRBJ2-7; 11 bases fit TRBD2. V lost 0 bases to trimming and J lost 3 bases; unmatched junction nucleotides: 5. Germline loops: CDR1 SGDLS, CDR2 YYNGEE. This CDR3 region has 16 residues. CDR3 loop: CASSVGFSGGDYEQYF. In DNA form, the CDR3 reads TGTGCCAGCAGCGTAGGTTTTAGCGGGGGGGACTACGAGCAGTACTTC.

The J gene is TRBJ2-7, the V gene TRBV5-6; D may be TRBD1 (5 bases). The length of the CDR3 is 14 residues. Between the trimmed V and J ends, which lost 1 base and 1 base, there was a span of 9 bases. The germline CDR1 and CDR2 sequences are SGHDT and YYEEEE. CDR3 sequence: CASSLIRESYEQYF. CDR3 coding DNA: TGTGCCAGCAGCTTGATCAGGGAATCCTACGAGCAGTACTTC.

The chain has TRBV2 and TRBJ2-7; 7 nucleotides align to TRBD1. Germline V gene data show CDR1 as SNHLY and CDR2 as FYNNEI. The CDR3 has 15 amino acids. The ends lost 11 bases at V and 2 bases at J; junction bases unmatched: 15. CDR3: CASARQVGTAYEQYF. CDR3 nucleotides: TGTGCCTCAGCAAGGCAGGTAGGGACAGCCTACGAGCAGTACTTC. Together with reference TRBV2 and TRBJ2-7, the CDR3 gives the full variable domain: EPEVTQTPSHQVTQMGQEVILRCVPISNHLYFYWYRQILGQKVEFLVSFYNNEISEKSEIFDDQFSVERPDGSNFTLKIRSTKLEDSAMYFCASARQVGTAYEQYFGPGTRLTVT.